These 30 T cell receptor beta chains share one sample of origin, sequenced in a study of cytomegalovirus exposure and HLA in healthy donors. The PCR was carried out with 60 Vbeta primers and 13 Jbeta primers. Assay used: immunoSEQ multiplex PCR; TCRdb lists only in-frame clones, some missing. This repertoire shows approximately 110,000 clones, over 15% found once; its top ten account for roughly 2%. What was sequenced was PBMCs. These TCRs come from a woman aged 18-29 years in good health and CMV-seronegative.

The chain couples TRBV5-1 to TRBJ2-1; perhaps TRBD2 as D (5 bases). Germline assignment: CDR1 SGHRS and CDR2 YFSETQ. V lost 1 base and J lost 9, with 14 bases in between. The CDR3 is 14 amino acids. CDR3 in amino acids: CASSLRGAWVEQFF. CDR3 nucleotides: TGCGCCAGCAGCTTGCGGGGAGCCTGGGTTGAGCAGTTCTTC.

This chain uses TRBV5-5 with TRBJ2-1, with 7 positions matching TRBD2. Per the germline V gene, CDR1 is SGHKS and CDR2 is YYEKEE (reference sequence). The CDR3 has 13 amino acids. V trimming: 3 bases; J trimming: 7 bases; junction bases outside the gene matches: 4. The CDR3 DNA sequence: TGTGCCAGCAGCTCCCGGGGACTAAATGAGCAGTTCTTC. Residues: CASSSRGLNEQFF.

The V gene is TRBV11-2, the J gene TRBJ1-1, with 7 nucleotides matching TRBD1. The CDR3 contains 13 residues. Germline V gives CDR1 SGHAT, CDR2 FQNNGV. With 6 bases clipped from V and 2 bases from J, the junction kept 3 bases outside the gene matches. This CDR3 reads CASRRQGNTEAFF. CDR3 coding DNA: TGTGCCAGCAGGAGACAGGGTAACACTGAAGCTTTCTTT.

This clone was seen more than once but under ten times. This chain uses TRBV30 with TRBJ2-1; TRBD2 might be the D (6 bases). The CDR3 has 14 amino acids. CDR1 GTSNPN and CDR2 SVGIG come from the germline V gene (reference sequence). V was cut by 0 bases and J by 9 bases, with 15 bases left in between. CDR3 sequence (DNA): TGTGCCTGGAGTGTTACTAGCAAGCATAGTGAGCAGTTCTTC. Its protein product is CAWSVTSKHSEQFF.

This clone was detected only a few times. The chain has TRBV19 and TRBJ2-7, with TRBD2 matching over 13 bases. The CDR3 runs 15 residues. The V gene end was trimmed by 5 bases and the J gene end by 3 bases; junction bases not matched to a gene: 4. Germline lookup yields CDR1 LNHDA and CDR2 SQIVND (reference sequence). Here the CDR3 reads CASSLLAGGNYEQYF. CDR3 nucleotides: TGTGCCAGTAGTTTACTAGCGGGAGGGAACTACGAGCAGTACTTC.

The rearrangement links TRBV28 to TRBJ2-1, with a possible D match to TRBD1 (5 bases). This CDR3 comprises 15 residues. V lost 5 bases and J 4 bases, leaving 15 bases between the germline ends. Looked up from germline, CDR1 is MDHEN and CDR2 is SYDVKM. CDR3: CASSPGDSKYNEQFF. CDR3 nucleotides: TGTGCCAGCAGTCCCGGTGACAGTAAGTACAATGAGCAGTTCTTC. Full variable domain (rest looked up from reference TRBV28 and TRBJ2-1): DVKVTQSSRYLVKRTGEKVFLECVQDMDHENMFWYRQDPGLGLRLIYFSYDVKMKEKGDIPEGYSVSREKKERFSLILESASTNQTSMYLCASSPGDSKYNEQFFGPGTRLTVL.

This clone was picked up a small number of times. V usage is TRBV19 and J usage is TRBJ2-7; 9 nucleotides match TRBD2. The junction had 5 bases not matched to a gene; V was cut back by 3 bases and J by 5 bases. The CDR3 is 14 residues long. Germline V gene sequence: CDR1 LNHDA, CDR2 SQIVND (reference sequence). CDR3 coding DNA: TGTGCCAGTAGTATCCGGGCGGGAGGGGACGAGCAGTACTTC. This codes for CASSIRAGGDEQYF.

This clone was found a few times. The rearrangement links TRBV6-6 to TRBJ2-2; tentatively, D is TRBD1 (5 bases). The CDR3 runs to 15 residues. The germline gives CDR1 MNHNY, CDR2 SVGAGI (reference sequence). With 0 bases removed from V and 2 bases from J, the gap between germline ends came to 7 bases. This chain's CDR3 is CASSYSTANTGELFF. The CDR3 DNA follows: TGTGCCAGCAGTTACTCGACAGCCAACACCGGGGAGCTGTTTTTT.

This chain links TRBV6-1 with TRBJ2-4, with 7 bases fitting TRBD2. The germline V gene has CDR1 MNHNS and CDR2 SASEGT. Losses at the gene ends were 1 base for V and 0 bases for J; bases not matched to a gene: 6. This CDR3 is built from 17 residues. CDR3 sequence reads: CASSEGWEGLAKNIQYF. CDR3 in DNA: TGTGCCAGCAGTGAAGGGTGGGAGGGCCTAGCCAAAAACATTCAGTACTTC.

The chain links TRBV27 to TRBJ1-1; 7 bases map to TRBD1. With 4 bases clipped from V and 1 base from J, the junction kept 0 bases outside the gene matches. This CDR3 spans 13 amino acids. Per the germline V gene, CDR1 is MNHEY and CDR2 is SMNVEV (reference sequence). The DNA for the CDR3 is TGTGCCAGCAGTTGGGACAGGAACACTGAAGCTTTCTTT. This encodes CASSWDRNTEAFF.

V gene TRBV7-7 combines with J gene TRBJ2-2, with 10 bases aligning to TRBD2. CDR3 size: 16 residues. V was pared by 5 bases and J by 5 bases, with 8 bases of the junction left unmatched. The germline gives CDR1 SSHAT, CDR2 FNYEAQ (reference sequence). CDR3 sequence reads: CASSKRLAGETGELFF. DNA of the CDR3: TGTGCCAGCAGCAAAAGGCTAGCGGGGGAAACCGGGGAGCTGTTTTTT. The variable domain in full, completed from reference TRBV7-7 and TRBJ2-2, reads GAGVSQSPRYKVTKRGQDVTLRCDPISSHATLYWYQQALGQGPEFLTYFNYEAQPDKSGLPSDRFSAERPEGSISTLTIQRTEQRDSAMYRCASSKRLAGETGELFFGEGSRLTVL.

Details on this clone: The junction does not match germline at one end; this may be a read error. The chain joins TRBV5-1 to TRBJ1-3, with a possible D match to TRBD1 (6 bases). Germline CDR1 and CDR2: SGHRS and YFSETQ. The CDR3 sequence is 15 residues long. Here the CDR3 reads CASSLAPGAGNNIYF. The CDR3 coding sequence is TGCGCCAGCAGCTTGGCCCCAGGGGCTGGAAACAACATATATTTT.

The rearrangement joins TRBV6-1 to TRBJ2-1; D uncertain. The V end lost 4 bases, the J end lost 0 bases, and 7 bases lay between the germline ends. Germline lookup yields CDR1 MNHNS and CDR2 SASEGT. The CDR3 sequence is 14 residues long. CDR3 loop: CASSASSSYNEQFF. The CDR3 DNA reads TGTGCCAGCAGTGCGTCCAGCTCCTACAATGAGCAGTTCTTC.

CDR3 loop: CASSLNSNQPQHF. The CDR3 bases are TGTGCCAGCAGCCTAAATAGCAATCAGCCCCAGCATTTT. The rearrangement links TRBV6-5 to TRBJ1-5; D gene uncertain. In germline, CDR1 is MNHEY, CDR2 SVGAGI. The CDR3 is 13 amino acids. Trimming shortened V by 6 bases and J by 0 bases, and 6 bases separated the two germline ends.

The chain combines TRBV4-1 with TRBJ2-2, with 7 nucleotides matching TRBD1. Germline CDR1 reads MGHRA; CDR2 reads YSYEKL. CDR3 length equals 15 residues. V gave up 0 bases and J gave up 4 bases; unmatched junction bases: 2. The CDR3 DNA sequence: TGCGCCAGCAGCCAAGAGACAGGGTTCACCGGGGAGCTGTTTTTT. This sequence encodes CASSQETGFTGELFF.

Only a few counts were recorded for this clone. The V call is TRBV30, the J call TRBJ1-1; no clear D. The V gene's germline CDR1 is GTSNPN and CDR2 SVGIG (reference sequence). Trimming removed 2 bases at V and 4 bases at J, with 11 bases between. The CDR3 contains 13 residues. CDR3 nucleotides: TGTGCCTGGAGTTTTTTAGGAGGCACTGAAGCTTTCTTT. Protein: CAWSFLGGTEAFF.

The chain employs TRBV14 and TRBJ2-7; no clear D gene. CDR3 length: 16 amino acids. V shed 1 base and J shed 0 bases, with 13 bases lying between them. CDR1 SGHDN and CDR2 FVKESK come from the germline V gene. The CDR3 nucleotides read TGTGCCAGCAGCCAAGGGCTTCAAATTTCCTCCTACGAGCAGTACTTC. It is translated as CASSQGLQISSYEQYF.

Written as DNA, the CDR3 is TGTGCCAGCAGCTTAGGGCTAGCAGTCGGTGAGCAGTTCTTC. Translated: CASSLGLAVGEQFF. The chain carries TRBV7-6 and TRBJ2-1, with D possibly being TRBD2 (5 bases). This CDR3 spans 14 amino acids. Trimming removed 1 base at V and 9 bases at J, with 13 bases between. The V gene's germline CDR1 is SGHVS and CDR2 FNYEAQ.

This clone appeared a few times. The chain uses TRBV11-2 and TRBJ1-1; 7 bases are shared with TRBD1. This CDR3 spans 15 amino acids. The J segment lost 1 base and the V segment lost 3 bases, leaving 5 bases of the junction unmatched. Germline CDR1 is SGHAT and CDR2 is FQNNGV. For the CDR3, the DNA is TGTGCCAGCAGCTTCGCCCCAGGGGGGAACACTGAAGCTTTCTTT. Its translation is CASSFAPGGNTEAFF.

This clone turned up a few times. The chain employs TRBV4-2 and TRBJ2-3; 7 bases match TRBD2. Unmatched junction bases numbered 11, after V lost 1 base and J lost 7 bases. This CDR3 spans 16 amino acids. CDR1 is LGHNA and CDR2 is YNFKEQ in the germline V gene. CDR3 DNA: TGTGCCAGCAGCCAAGGGGTCGGACTAGAGTCTAATACGCAGTATTTT. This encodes CASSQGVGLESNTQYF.

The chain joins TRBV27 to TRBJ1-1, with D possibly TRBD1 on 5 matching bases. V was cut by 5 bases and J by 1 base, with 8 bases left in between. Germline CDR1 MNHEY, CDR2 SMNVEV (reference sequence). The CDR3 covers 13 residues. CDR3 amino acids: CASSPQGNTEAFF. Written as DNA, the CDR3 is TGTGCCAGCAGTCCTCAGGGGAACACTGAAGCTTTCTTT.

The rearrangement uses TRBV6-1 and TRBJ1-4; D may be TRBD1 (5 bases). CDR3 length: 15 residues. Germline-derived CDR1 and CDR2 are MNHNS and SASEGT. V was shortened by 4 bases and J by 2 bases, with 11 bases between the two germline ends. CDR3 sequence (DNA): TGTGCCAGCAGTGGGCCGGGACTGACTAATGAAAAACTGTTTTTT. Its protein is CASSGPGLTNEKLFF.

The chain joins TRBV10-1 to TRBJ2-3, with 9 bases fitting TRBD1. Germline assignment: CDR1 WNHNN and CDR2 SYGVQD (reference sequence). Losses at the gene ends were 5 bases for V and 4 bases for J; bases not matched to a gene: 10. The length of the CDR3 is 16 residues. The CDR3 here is CASSKSSGQGPDTQYF. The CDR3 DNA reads TGCGCCAGCAGTAAATCCTCGGGACAGGGCCCAGATACGCAGTATTTT.

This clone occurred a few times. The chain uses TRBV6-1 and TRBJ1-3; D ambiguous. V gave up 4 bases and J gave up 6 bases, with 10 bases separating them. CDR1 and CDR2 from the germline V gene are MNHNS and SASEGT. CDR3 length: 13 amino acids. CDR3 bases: TGTGCCAGCAGTGGGTCAGGCGCAAACACCATATATTTT. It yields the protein CASSGSGANTIYF.

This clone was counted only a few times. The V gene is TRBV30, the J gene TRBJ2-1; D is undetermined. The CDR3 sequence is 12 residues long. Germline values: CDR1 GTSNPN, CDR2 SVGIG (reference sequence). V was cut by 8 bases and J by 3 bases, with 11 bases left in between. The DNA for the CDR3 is TGTGCCCAGGCCTCCGGCTACAATGAGCAGTTCTTC. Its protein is CAQASGYNEQFF.

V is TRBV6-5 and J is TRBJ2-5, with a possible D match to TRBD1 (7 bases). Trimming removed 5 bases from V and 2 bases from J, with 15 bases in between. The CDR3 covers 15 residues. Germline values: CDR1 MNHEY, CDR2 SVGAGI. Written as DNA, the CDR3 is TGTGCCAGCAGTGTCTCAGGGGGGTTACAAGAGACCCAGTACTTC. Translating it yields CASSVSGGLQETQYF.

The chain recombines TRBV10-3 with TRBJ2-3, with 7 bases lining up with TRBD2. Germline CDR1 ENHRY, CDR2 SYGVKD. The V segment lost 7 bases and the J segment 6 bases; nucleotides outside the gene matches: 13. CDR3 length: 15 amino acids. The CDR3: CAIKGAGRGSDTQYF. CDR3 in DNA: TGTGCCATCAAGGGAGCGGGGAGGGGCTCCGATACGCAGTATTTT.

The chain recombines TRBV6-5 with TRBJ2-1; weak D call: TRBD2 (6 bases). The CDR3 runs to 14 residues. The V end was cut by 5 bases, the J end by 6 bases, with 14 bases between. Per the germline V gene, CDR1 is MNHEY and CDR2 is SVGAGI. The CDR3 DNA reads TGTGCCAGCAGTGATCGTGGGGGGTTCAATGAGCAGTTCTTC. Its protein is CASSDRGGFNEQFF.

CDR3 region: CASSLAQGRYGYTF. As DNA, the CDR3 is TGTGCCAGCAGCTTGGCGCAGGGGCGGTATGGCTACACCTTC. The chain joins TRBV5-6 to TRBJ1-2; possibly TRBD1 for D (6 bases). This CDR3 is 14 amino acids long. The V gene lost 0 bases and the J gene lost 5 bases, with 11 bases spanning the gap. Looked up from germline, CDR1 is SGHDT and CDR2 is YYEEEE.

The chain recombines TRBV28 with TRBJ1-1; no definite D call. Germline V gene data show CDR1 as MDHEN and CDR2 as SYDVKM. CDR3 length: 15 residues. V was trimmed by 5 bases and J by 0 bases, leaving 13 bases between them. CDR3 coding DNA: TGTGCCAGCAGTCCCCCCGGAGGGTTGAACACTGAAGCTTTCTTT. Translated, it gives CASSPPGGLNTEAFF.